This T cell receptor (beta chain) was found in a study of shared T cell receptors in the human thymus. Only in-frame clones appear in the TCRdb table, and some are missing; sequencing was by immunoSEQ multiplex PCR. The sample includes about 380,000 clones, 85% to 95% of them seen just once. This CDR3 spans 14 amino acids. The germline V and J ends were trimmed by 3 bases and 5 bases, with 11 bases remaining between them. Per germline, CDR1 LNHDA and CDR2 SQIVND (reference sequence). V usage is TRBV19 and J usage is TRBJ2-1; D perhaps matches TRBD2 (5 bases). The receptor's source is a human donor. The sequenced material came from thymocytes. CDR3 residues: CASSILAGNNEQFF. CDR3 nucleotides: TGTGCCAGTAGTATTCTAGCCGGTAACAATGAGCAGTTCTTC.